This TCR beta chain was observed in a study of PD-L1 blockade in urothelial cancer. Study in general: Prior chemotherapy regimens per patient numbered 0 to 3.

The protocol was immunoSEQ multiplex PCR, while the TCRdb copy is restricted to in-frame clones and leaves out a portion. Among some 66,000 clones listed, 86% were seen once. J gave up 5 bases and V 4 bases, and 13 bases lay outside the gene matches. This CDR3 is built from 16 residues. The germline V gene has CDR1 SGHRS and CDR2 YFSETQ. Time point denoted: pretreatment peripheral blood. The TCR originated in a man aged 55 to 70 with urothelial cancer. The input for sequencing was PBMCs, taken around atezolizumab (anti-PD-L1) treatment. The chain combines TRBV5-1 with TRBJ2-5; 8 bases fit TRBD2. The CDR3 protein is CASSPSPRGGEETQYF. CDR3 bases: TGCGCCAGCAGCCCAAGCCCCCGGGGGGGCGAGGAGACCCAGTACTTC.